One sample yielded the 5 T cell receptor beta chains listed below, sequenced in a study of OX40 agonist ivuxolimab in advanced cancers. Assay used: immunoSEQ multiplex PCR; TCRdb lists only in-frame clones, some missing. The table records tens of thousands of clones, less than 90% of them present only once. Sample: CD4+ or CD8+ T cells sorted from blood, taken in a trial of the OX40 agonist ivuxolimab. The origin of the receptors is an adult with an advanced solid tumor such as melanoma, head and neck, liver or kidney cancer.

The V and J genes are TRBV7-2 and TRBJ2-3; a possible D gene is TRBD1 (6 bases). Germline CDR1 SGHTA, CDR2 FQGNSA. The CDR3 is 15 amino acids. The germline V and J ends were trimmed by 6 bases and 3 bases, with 16 bases remaining between them. The CDR3 DNA follows: TGTGCCAGCAGTCAACCCAGGGGTGAGACAGATACGCAGTATTTT. The encoded protein is CASSQPRGETDTQYF.

The sample holds a few counts of this clone. V and J are TRBV19 and TRBJ1-5, with 11 bases lining up with TRBD1. Germline V CDR1 and CDR2: LNHDA, SQIVND (reference sequence). J lost 6 bases, V lost 11 bases, and 9 bases had no gene match. The CDR3 loop spans 14 amino acids. The CDR3 bases are TGTGCCGGATCCGGGACAGGGGGAGGTCAGCCCCAGCATTTT. Its translation: CAGSGTGGGQPQHF.

The chain couples TRBV15 to TRBJ1-5; TRBD1 is a possible D gene (6 bases). V lost 3 bases and J lost 0, with 15 bases in between. This CDR3 contains 17 residues. Germline CDR1 reads LNHNV; CDR2 reads YYDKDF (reference sequence). CDR3 sequence reads: CATSRGDSGDSNQPQHF. Written as DNA, the CDR3 is TGTGCCACCAGCAGGGGGGACTCAGGGGATAGCAATCAGCCCCAGCATTTT.

The chain recombines TRBV4-1 with TRBJ2-3; TRBD2 agrees at 12 bases. J gave up 0 bases and V 1 base, and 8 bases lay outside the gene matches. This CDR3 has 19 residues. Germline V gives CDR1 MGHRA, CDR2 YSYEKL. CDR3 DNA sequence: TGCGCCAGCAGCCAAGGGGCTAGCGGGGGGGGGTGGAGCACAGATACGCAGTATTTT. Translated: CASSQGASGGGWSTDTQYF.

This chain joins TRBV10-3 and TRBJ2-3; 8 nucleotides match TRBD2. The length of the CDR3 is 17 residues. Germline V CDR1 and CDR2: ENHRY, SYGVKD. V lost 3 bases and J lost 2; bases outside the gene matches: 10. This CDR3 is CAISDDKRGIPTDTQYF. The DNA for the CDR3 is TGTGCCATCAGTGACGATAAGCGGGGGATTCCCACAGATACGCAGTATTTT.